The source of this TCR beta chain is a study of shared clonotypes between healthy human individuals. A remark on this clone: What it recognizes is unknown.

The CDR3 is 16 amino acids. Findings and caveats of the study: Blood was the sole source, and tissue repertoires probably differ.

Participating donors were healthy, HIV-negative adults free of recent acute infections or vaccinations. Researchers drew on roughly 82 million PBMCs for genomic DNA from unsorted samples. When replicate PCRs were run on unsorted PBMC, they used roughly 280 ng DNA, 25,000 to 35,000 T cell genomes. This table comes from immunoSEQ multiplex PCR, and its TCRdb copy is limited to in-frame clones, with some not included. The table shows approximately 470,000 clones, with approximately 82% occurring only once. Sequences were obtained from PBMCs. The chain joins TRBV21-1 to TRBJ2-1; TRBD2, as called in the table, went unchecked against the DNA. TRBV21-1 is a documented pseudogene. The origin of this receptor is a woman aged 40 to 50 in good health. Some clones in this sample may be carry-over from other donors' samples. The CDR3 loop reads CASSKSPTGSYNEQFF. As DNA, the CDR3 is TGTGCCAGCAGCAAATCCCCGACTGGGTCCTACAATGAGCAGTTCTTC.